These 30 T cell receptor beta chains share one sample of origin, sequenced in a study of blood T cells in healthy people across ages (dated by TCRdb to 2015 to 2017). Library method: 5' RACE. Sequenced on an Illumina HiSeq 2500. A second PCR of roughly 7 to 12 cycles was performed with a sample-barcoded 5' primer and a J-beta primer mix. In TCRdb, the public reads were trimmed at Q25 with fastp and aligned with MiXCR, with productive beta chains retained. Rows with one shared CDR3 protein collapse into an entry with the most common genes and DNA. The sample includes a few hundred thousand distinct CDR3 sequences, with 50% to 60% observed a single time. The top ten clones comprise around 49% of the sample. Source material: blood. These receptors all stem from a man in his 60s in good health.

The table lists this clonotype with a few counts. The J gene is TRBJ2-3, the V gene TRBV29-1, with unresolved D. V was clipped by 2 bases and J by 8 bases, with 8 bases between them. Germline-derived CDR1 and CDR2 are SQVTM and ANQGSEA. The CDR3 is 11 amino acids. In DNA form, the CDR3 reads TGCAGCGTTGAATCGGGTGGTACGCAGTATTTT. The encoded protein is CSVESGGTQYF.

The V and J genes are TRBV28 and TRBJ2-1; TRBD2 might be the D (5 bases). Trimming shortened V by 5 bases and J by 0 bases, and 14 bases separated the two germline ends. Germline values: CDR1 MDHEN, CDR2 SYDVKM. CDR3 size: 16 residues. The CDR3 DNA follows: TGTGCCAGCAGTCCTCGGACGGGGATCTCCTACAATGAGCAGTTCTTC. Translated, it gives CASSPRTGISYNEQFF. The full variable domain, completed using reference TRBV28 and TRBJ2-1, is DVKVTQSSRYLVKRTGEKVFLECVQDMDHENMFWYRQDPGLGLRLIYFSYDVKMKEKGDIPEGYSVSREKKERFSLILESASTNQTSMYLCASSPRTGISYNEQFFGPGTRLTVL.

The V gene is TRBV27, the J gene TRBJ2-3; perhaps TRBD2 as D (7 bases). Trimming took off 3 bases at V and 0 bases at J, with 22 bases between the two ends. Per germline, CDR1 MNHEY and CDR2 SMNVEV (reference sequence). This CDR3 region has 19 residues. CDR3 in DNA: TGTGCCAGCAGTTTGTGGTACCGGGGGGCCGGCTTTAGCACAGATACGCAGTATTTT. This encodes CASSLWYRGAGFSTDTQYF.

This clonotype has more than one count but fewer than ten. V is TRBV11-2 and J is TRBJ2-3, with D unresolved. Trimming left V 5 bases short and J 4 bases short, with 10 bases between. Germline CDR1 reads SGHAT; CDR2 reads FQNNGV. The CDR3 covers 13 residues. The CDR3: CASSHLGADTQYF. The CDR3 DNA is TGTGCCAGCAGCCACCTAGGAGCAGATACGCAGTATTTT.

This clonotype was seen only once. The genes are TRBV4-3 and TRBJ1-5; TRBD1 matches at 8 bases. J was trimmed by 2 bases and V by 6 bases; bases with no gene match: 6. The CDR3 loop spans 15 amino acids. Germline CDR1 is LGHNA and CDR2 is YSLEER. The CDR3 protein is CASRPDRVGNQPQHF. CDR3 sequence (DNA): TGCGCCAGCAGACCGGACAGGGTCGGCAATCAGCCCCAGCATTTT.

The chain is built from TRBV20-1 and TRBJ2-3; weak D call: TRBD2 (6 bases). Germline assignment: CDR1 DFQATT and CDR2 SNEGSKA (reference sequence). The V end was cut by 0 bases, the J end by 2 bases, with 12 bases between. The CDR3 is 15 amino acids. CDR3 in amino acids: CSARDPSVPTDTQYF. CDR3 DNA: TGCAGTGCTAGAGACCCTAGCGTCCCCACAGATACGCAGTATTTT.

J is TRBJ2-1 and V is TRBV4-3, with a possible D match to TRBD2 (5 bases). The DNA end is more similar to TRBJ2-7, so the J call may be wrong. CDR3 length: 19 residues. CDR1 LGHNA and CDR2 YSLEER come from the germline V gene. For the CDR3, the DNA is TGCGCCAGCAGCCAAGATTCGGTGGCGGTCGCTAGCTCCTACAATGAGCAGTACTTC. Protein: CASSQDSVAVASSYNEQYF.

The chain uses TRBV7-3 and TRBJ2-4; D is possibly TRBD2 (5 bases). The J call may be in error: the DNA end matches TRBJ2-5 better. This CDR3 has 13 amino acids. Germline values: CDR1 SGHTA, CDR2 FQGTGA. This CDR3 is CASSLDGKETQYF. The CDR3 DNA reads as TGTGCCAGCAGCCTCGACGGGAAAGAGACCCAGTACTTC.

In the case of this clonotype: This may be a read error: a much more frequent sequence differs by one nucleotide. The rearrangement joins TRBV6-1 to TRBJ2-1; TRBD2 aligns across 11 bases. The CDR3 length is 18 residues. Germline loops: CDR1 MNHNS, CDR2 SASEGT. The ends lost 1 base at V and 13 bases at J; junction bases unmatched: 18. CDR3 in DNA: TGTGCCAGCAGTGAAGGGGCAAGGGCTAGCGGGGGGAAGGAGACCCAGTTCTTC. It encodes CASSEGARASGGKETQFF.

This clonotype was recorded many times. This chain connects TRBV27 to TRBJ1-1, with a tentative D call TRBD1 (5 bases). The CDR3 has 14 amino acids. V lost 1 base and J lost 0, with 6 bases in between. The germline gives CDR1 MNHEY, CDR2 SMNVEV (reference sequence). CDR3 sequence (DNA): TGTGCCAGCAGTTTATGGGGGATGAACACTGAAGCTTTCTTT. It specifies CASSLWGMNTEAFF.

This sequence joins TRBV27 and TRBJ2-1, with D possibly TRBD2 on 7 matching bases. The CDR3 is 11 amino acids. V was trimmed by 6 bases and J by 12 bases, leaving 12 bases between them. CDR1 is MNHEY and CDR2 is SMNVEV in the germline V gene (reference sequence). Here the CDR3 reads CASSQGGVQFF. CDR3 sequence (DNA): TGTGCCAGCAGCCAAGGGGGGGTGCAGTTCTTC.

The chain links TRBV4-1 to TRBJ2-5, with 7 bases identical to TRBD2. This CDR3 spans 17 amino acids. CDR1 is MGHRA, CDR2 YSYEKL, per germline. The ends lost 0 bases at V and 2 bases at J; junction bases unmatched: 9. CDR3 in amino acids: CASSQEDPSGGQETQYF. CDR3 in DNA: TGCGCCAGCAGCCAAGAAGATCCTAGCGGAGGGCAAGAGACCCAGTACTTC.

This chain uses TRBV5-6 with TRBJ1-4; D is ambiguous. V was pared by 4 bases and J by 5 bases, with 12 bases between. This CDR3 contains 14 residues. Germline V gives CDR1 SGHDT, CDR2 YYEEEE. The CDR3 loop reads CASSPRRTNEKLFF. Written as DNA, the CDR3 is TGTGCCAGCAGCCCCCGAAGGACGAATGAAAAACTGTTTTTT.

In nucleotides, the CDR3 is TGTGCCTGGAGCGGTAGGCGAGGGTCACCCCTCCACTTT. Translation: CAWSGRRGSPLHF. V is TRBV30 and J is TRBJ1-6, with D unclear. The CDR3 length is 13 residues. Trimming left V 3 bases short and J 10 bases short, with 13 bases between. CDR1 is GTSNPN, CDR2 SVGIG, per germline (reference sequence).

Of note for this clonotype: One end of the junction is discordant with germline, which a read error may explain. As DNA, the CDR3 is TGTGCCAGCCGCTTAGCCCAGGGAAGCACAGATACGCAGTATTTT. Protein product: CASRLAQGSTDTQYF. J is TRBJ2-3 and V is TRBV7-9; D is possibly TRBD1 (5 bases). CDR1 and CDR2 from the germline V gene are SEHNR and FQNEAQ (reference sequence). This CDR3 is built from 15 residues.

V and J are TRBV12-3 or TRBV12-4 and TRBJ1-5, with TRBD1 matching 7 bases. The CDR3 length is 12 residues. V lost 6 bases to trimming and J lost 7 bases; unmatched junction nucleotides: 3. The CDR3 DNA reads as TGTGCCAGCAGCAAACAGGGGCAGCCCCAGCATTTT. Amino acid sequence: CASSKQGQPQHF.

As DNA, the CDR3 is TGTGCCAGCAGCTCGCAACCGACAGGGGGGCCCTACAATGAGCAGTTCTTC. Amino acid sequence: CASSSQPTGGPYNEQFF. V and J are TRBV7-6 and TRBJ2-1, with 9 bases fitting TRBD1. The V gene's germline CDR1 is SGHVS and CDR2 FNYEAQ. The junction had 9 bases not matched to a gene; V was cut back by 4 bases and J by 2 bases. The CDR3 has 17 residues.

The rearrangement uses TRBV12-3 or TRBV12-4 and TRBJ2-7; 7 bases are shared with TRBD1. The junction had 10 bases not matched to a gene; V was cut back by 6 bases and J by 2 bases. The CDR3 is 15 residues long. The CDR3 protein is CASRWGTAPTYEQYF. The CDR3 bases are TGTGCCAGCAGGTGGGGGACAGCTCCGACCTACGAGCAGTACTTC.

This rearrangement joins TRBV28 to TRBJ2-1; D possibly corresponds to TRBD2 (5 bases). CDR1 and CDR2 (germline): MDHEN, SYDVKM. The V end was cut by 5 bases, the J end by 9 bases, with 20 bases between. The length of the CDR3 is 15 residues. CDR3 residues: CASSPLRIGSVEQFF. The CDR3 DNA reads as TGTGCCAGCAGTCCTTTAAGGATAGGGAGTGTTGAGCAGTTCTTC.

The table lists this clonotype with a few counts. With a much larger clone just one base away, this may be a read error. The chain employs TRBV7-2 and TRBJ2-5, with 8 nucleotides matching TRBD2. The V and J ends lost 2 bases and 11 bases, in that order; junction bases with no gene match: 13. CDR3 length: 15 residues. The germline V gene has CDR1 SGHTA and CDR2 FQGNSA. CDR3 protein: CASSLSGLAYNEQYF. The CDR3 DNA reads as TGTGCCAGCAGCTTATCTGGACTAGCTTACAATGAGCAGTACTTC.

The chain is built from TRBV7-2 and TRBJ2-5; tentatively, D is TRBD2 (7 bases). TRBJ2-7 matches the DNA end more closely, so the J call is doubtful. This CDR3 comprises 14 residues. The germline V gene encodes CDR1 SGHTA and CDR2 FQGNSA. The CDR3 DNA sequence: TGTGCCAGCAGCCTTCGGGACGGGGGGCACGAGCAGTACTTC. Translated, it gives CASSLRDGGHEQYF.

The V gene is TRBV12-3 or TRBV12-4, the J gene TRBJ2-3, with a weak D call TRBD2 (6 bases). The CDR3 loop spans 14 amino acids. The V end lost 11 bases, the J end lost 5 bases, and 20 bases lay between the germline ends. CDR3 amino acids: CASVPRGSVDTQYF. The CDR3 coding sequence is TGTGCCTCCGTCCCCCGGGGGTCAGTAGATACGCAGTATTTT.

Worth noting for this clonotype: A single base separates this from a much larger clone, so it may be a read error. The V gene is TRBV12-3 or TRBV12-4, the J gene TRBJ2-3; no reliable D call. This CDR3 is 13 amino acids long. V lost 4 bases to trimming and J lost 7 bases, with 12 bases between them. CDR3 sequence (DNA): TGTGCCAGCAGTTCGAGCCCCTATAATACGCAGTATTTT. This encodes CASSSSPYNTQYF.

The chain couples TRBV5-6 to TRBJ2-1, with D perhaps being TRBD1 or TRBD2 (5 bases each). V was clipped by 0 bases and J by 4 bases, with 11 bases between them. This CDR3 has 15 residues. Germline V gives CDR1 SGHDT, CDR2 YYEEEE. The DNA of the CDR3 is TGTGCCAGCAGCTTGGGCAGGGACCTTTACAATGAGCAGTTCTTC. This sequence encodes CASSLGRDLYNEQFF.

CDR3 loop: CSVEKGHGGDTQYF. The CDR3 nucleotides read TGCAGCGTTGAAAAGGGACACGGGGGGGATACGCAGTATTTT. This chain joins TRBV29-1 and TRBJ2-3; perhaps TRBD2 as D (7 bases). Germline lookup yields CDR1 SQVTM and CDR2 ANQGSEA. CDR3 size: 14 residues. V lost 2 bases, J lost 6 bases, and 15 bases lay in between.

The chain recombines TRBV30 with TRBJ2-5; D gene ambiguous. CDR3 length equals 13 residues. V shed 4 bases and J shed 11 bases, with 20 bases lying between them. Germline CDR1 GTSNPN, CDR2 SVGIG (reference sequence). The CDR3 nucleotides read TGTGCCTGGAACCCAGACTCCACCAATGAGCAGTACTTC. This codes for CAWNPDSTNEQYF. Full variable domain (missing parts from reference TRBV30 and TRBJ2-5): SQTIHQWPATLVQPVGSPLSLECTVEGTSNPNLYWYRQAAGRGLQLLFYSVGIGQISSEVPQNLSASRPQDRQFILSSKKLLLSDSGFYLCAWNPDSTNEQYFGPGTRLLVL.

In its sample, this clonotype was seen a few times. This chain connects TRBV20-1 to TRBJ2-7; 12 nucleotides match TRBD2. The CDR3 contains 15 residues. V lost 5 bases, J lost 6 bases, and 11 bases stayed unmatched. Germline V gives CDR1 DFQATT, CDR2 SNEGSKA (reference sequence). The CDR3 protein is CSAQAPSGRAREQYF. CDR3 bases: TGCAGTGCTCAAGCCCCTAGCGGGAGGGCCCGCGAGCAGTACTTC.

The chain carries TRBV29-1 and TRBJ2-3; 9 nucleotides line up with TRBD2. This CDR3 region has 20 residues. After removal of 0 bases from V and 0 bases from J, the junction contained 16 bases not matched to a gene. CDR1 SQVTM and CDR2 ANQGSEA come from the germline V gene. In DNA, the CDR3 is TGCAGCGTTGAAGATCGAGGCCTAGCGGGGTCTCTACAAAGCACAGATACGCAGTATTTT. It translates to CSVEDRGLAGSLQSTDTQYF.

This clonotype was seen more than once but under ten times. This chain links TRBV7-2 with TRBJ2-5; 9 nucleotides match TRBD2. V lost 8 bases and J lost 11; bases outside the gene matches: 18. This CDR3 region has 15 residues. Per the germline V gene, CDR1 is SGHTA and CDR2 is FQGNSA. The CDR3 spells CASSSSGTSLWEQYF. The DNA of the CDR3 is TGTGCCAGCTCCTCTAGCGGGACCTCCCTTTGGGAGCAGTACTTC.

V and J are TRBV28 and TRBJ2-1; TRBD2 is a possible D gene (6 bases). Trimming removed 11 bases at V and 3 bases at J, with 26 bases between. This CDR3 has 17 amino acids. Germline values: CDR1 MDHEN, CDR2 SYDVKM. As DNA, the CDR3 is TGTGCCTGCAACCCAGGAGTAGGGACTCTGGACTACAATGAGCAGTTCTTC. This gives the protein CACNPGVGTLDYNEQFF.